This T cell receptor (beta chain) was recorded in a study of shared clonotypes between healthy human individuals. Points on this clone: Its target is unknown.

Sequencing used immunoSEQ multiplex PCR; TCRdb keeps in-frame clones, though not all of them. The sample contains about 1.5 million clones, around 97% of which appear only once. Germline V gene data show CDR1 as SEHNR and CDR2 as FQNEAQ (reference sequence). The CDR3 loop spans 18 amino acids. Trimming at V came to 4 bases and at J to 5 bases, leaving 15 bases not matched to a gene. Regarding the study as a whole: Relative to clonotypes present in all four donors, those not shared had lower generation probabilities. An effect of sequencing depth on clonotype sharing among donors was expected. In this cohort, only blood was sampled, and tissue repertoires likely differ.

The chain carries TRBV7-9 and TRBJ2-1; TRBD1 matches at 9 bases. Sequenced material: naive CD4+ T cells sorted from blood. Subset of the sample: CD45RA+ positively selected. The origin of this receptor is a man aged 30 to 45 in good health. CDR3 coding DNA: TGTGCCAGCAGCTCAAAGGACAGGGGAGGTTTTATCAACAATGAGCAGTTCTTC. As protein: CASSSKDRGGFINNEQFF.